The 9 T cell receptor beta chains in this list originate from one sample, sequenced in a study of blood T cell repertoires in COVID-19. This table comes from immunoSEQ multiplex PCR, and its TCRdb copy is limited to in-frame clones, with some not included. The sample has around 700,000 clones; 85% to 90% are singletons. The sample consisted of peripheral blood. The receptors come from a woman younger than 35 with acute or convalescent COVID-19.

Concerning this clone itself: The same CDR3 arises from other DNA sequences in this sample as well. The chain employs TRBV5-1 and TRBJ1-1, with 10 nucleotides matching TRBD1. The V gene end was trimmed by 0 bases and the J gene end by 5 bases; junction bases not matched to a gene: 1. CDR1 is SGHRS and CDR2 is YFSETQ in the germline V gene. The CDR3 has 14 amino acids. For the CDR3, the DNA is TGCGCCAGCAGCTTGGGACAGGGGGCGACTGAAGCTTTCTTT. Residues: CASSLGQGATEAFF.

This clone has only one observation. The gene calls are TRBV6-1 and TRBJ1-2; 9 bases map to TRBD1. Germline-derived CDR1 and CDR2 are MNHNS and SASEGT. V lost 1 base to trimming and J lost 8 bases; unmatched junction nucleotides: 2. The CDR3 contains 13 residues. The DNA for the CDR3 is TGTGCCAGCAGTGAAGGGACAGGGGACGGCTACACCTTC. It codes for CASSEGTGDGYTF.

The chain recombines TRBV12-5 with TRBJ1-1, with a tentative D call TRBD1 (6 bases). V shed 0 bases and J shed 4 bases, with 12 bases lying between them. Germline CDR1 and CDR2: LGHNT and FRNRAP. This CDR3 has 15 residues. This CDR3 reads CASGLVRAGATEAFF. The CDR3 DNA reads TGTGCTAGTGGTTTGGTAAGGGCAGGGGCCACTGAAGCTTTCTTT.

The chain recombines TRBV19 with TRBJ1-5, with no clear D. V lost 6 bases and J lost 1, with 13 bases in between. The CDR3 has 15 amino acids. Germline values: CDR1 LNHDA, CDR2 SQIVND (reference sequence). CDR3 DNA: TGTGCCAGTAGGACACTTGCGGGGAGCAATCAGCCCCAGCATTTT. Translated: CASRTLAGSNQPQHF. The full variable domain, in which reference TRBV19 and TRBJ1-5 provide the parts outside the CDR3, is DGGITQSPKYLFRKEGQNVTLSCEQNLNHDAMYWYRQDPGQGLRLIYYSQIVNDFQKGDIAEGYSVSREKKESFPLTVTSAQKNPTAFYLCASRTLAGSNQPQHFGDGTRLSIL.

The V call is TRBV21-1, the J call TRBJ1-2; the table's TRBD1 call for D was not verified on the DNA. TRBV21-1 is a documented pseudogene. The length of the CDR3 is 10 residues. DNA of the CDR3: TGTGCCACCCTGGGCAGGGAACGAGGCTTC. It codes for CATLGRERGF.

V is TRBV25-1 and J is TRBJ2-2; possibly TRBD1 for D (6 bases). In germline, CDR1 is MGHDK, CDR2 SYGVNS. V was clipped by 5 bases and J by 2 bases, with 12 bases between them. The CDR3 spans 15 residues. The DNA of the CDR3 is TGTGCCAGCAGTAAAGGGGGTCTCAACACCGGGGAGCTGTTTTTT. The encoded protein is CASSKGGLNTGELFF.

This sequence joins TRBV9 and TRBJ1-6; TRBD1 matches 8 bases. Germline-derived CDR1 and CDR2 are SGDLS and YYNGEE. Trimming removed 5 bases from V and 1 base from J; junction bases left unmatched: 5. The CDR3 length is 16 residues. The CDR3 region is CASSPDRVSYNSPLHF. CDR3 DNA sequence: TGTGCCAGCAGTCCGGACAGGGTGTCCTATAATTCACCCCTCCACTTT.

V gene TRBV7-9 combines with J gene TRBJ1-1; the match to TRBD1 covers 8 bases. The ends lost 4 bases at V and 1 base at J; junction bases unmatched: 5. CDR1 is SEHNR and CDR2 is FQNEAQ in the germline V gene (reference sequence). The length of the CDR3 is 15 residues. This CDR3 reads CASSSQGAGNTEAFF. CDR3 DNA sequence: TGTGCCAGCAGCTCTCAGGGGGCAGGGAACACTGAAGCTTTCTTT.

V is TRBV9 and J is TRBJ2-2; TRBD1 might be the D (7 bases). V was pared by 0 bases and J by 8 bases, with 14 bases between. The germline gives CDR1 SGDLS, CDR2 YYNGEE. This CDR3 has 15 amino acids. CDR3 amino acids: CASSVVAGGRGELFF. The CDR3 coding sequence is TGTGCCAGCAGCGTAGTGGCAGGGGGGAGAGGGGAGCTGTTTTTT.